This entry concerns a single TCR beta chain. Sequenced by immunoSEQ multiplex PCR; TCRdb stores in-frame clones only, minus some. This table holds approximately 240,000 clones, roughly 87% found once. The record originates from a study of blood T cell repertoires in COVID-19. The CDR3 is 15 residues long. Trimming took 6 bases from V and 0 from J, leaving 12 bases between them. Germline V gene sequence: CDR1 SNHLY, CDR2 FYNNEI. The gene calls are TRBV2 and TRBJ1-5; perhaps TRBD1 as D (6 bases). The sequenced sample was PBMCs or T cells enriched from blood (not recorded which). This sequence was found in a woman in her thirties with acute COVID-19. CDR3 bases: TGTGCCAGCAGGCGGACAGATAATAGCAATCAGCCCCAGCATTTT. This encodes CASRRTDNSNQPQHF.